A selection of T cell receptor beta chains follows, all from one sample in a study of blood T cell repertoires in COVID-19. Clones were sequenced by immunoSEQ multiplex PCR, and TCRdb holds only the in-frame ones, with some missing. Counted here are 130,000 or so clones, 82% occurring once; the ten biggest clones make up 4.5%. The sequenced sample consisted of peripheral blood. The receptors were sampled from a woman in her 70s with acute or convalescent COVID-19. Both conserved end residues are part of each CDR3. The order of the fields is clone size, V gene, J gene, D gene, CDR3 protein, CDR3 DNA. A D gene is named only where the DNA matches it firmly. Clone size, where shown, is once, few, many, or a class for clones that have expanded.

clone size: once
V gene: TRBV27
J gene: TRBJ1-5
D gene: -
CDR3 protein: CASSRGRNQPQHF
CDR3 DNA: TGTGCCAGCAGTAGAGGGAGGAATCAGCCCCAGCATTTT

clone size: -
V gene: TRBV5-5
J gene: TRBJ1-1
D gene: -
CDR3 protein: CASRLDYLGNTEAFF
CDR3 DNA: TGTGCCAGCAGACTAGACTATTTAGGGAACACTGAAGCTTTCTTT

clone size: once
V gene: TRBV6-5
J gene: TRBJ1-1
D gene: TRBD1
CDR3 protein: CASSYRTGETEAFF
CDR3 DNA: TGTGCCAGCAGTTATCGGACAGGGGAGACTGAAGCTTTCTTT

clone size: -
V gene: TRBV9
J gene: TRBJ2-7
D gene: TRBD2
CDR3 protein: CASSVFEGSGVYEQYF
CDR3 DNA: TGTGCCAGCAGCGTATTCGAGGGTAGCGGGGTTTACGAGCAGTACTTC

clone size: -
V gene: TRBV7-7
J gene: TRBJ1-5
D gene: TRBD1
CDR3 protein: CASSFYGETRGRGQPQHF
CDR3 DNA: TGTGCCAGCAGCTTCTATGGGGAGACCAGGGGGCGAGGTCAGCCCCAGCATTTT

clone size: -
V gene: TRBV11-2
J gene: TRBJ2-2
D gene: TRBD1
CDR3 protein: CASRNDPGQGTGELFF
CDR3 DNA: TGTGCCAGCAGAAATGATCCGGGACAGGGAACCGGGGAGCTGTTTTTT

clone size: -
V gene: TRBV2
J gene: TRBJ1-1
D gene: -
CDR3 protein: CASIVLKNTEAFF
CDR3 DNA: TGTGCCAGCATTGTCTTAAAGAACACTGAAGCTTTCTTT

clone size: -
V gene: TRBV7-9
J gene: TRBJ2-1
D gene: -
CDR3 protein: CASSLGPGLPYNEQFF
CDR3 DNA: TGTGCCAGCAGCTTAGGTCCGGGGTTGCCCTACAATGAGCAGTTCTTC

clone size: -
V gene: TRBV27
J gene: TRBJ1-2
D gene: -
CDR3 protein: CASSLTRTGRGYTF
CDR3 DNA: TGTGCCAGCAGTCTTACTAGGACCGGACGAGGCTACACCTTC

clone size: -
V gene: TRBV6-5
J gene: TRBJ1-2
D gene: -
CDR3 protein: CASSYTLQVFDNGYTF
CDR3 DNA: TGTGCCAGCAGTTACACACTTCAGGTTTTTGACAATGGCTACACCTTC

clone size: -
V gene: TRBV23-1
J gene: TRBJ1-4
D gene: TRBD1
CDR3 protein: CASSREPGQGNWVQEKLFF
CDR3 DNA: TGCGCCAGCAGTCGAGAACCGGGACAGGGAAATTGGGTGCAAGAAAAACTGTTTTTT

clone size: -
V gene: TRBV10-3
J gene: TRBJ2-1
D gene: TRBD2
CDR3 protein: CAIRDSGGAGSRQFF
CDR3 DNA: TGTGCCATCAGGGATAGCGGGGGGGCAGGTTCTCGGCAGTTCTTC

clone size: -
V gene: TRBV7-9
J gene: TRBJ1-5
D gene: -
CDR3 protein: CASSFYGQRNSNQPQHF
CDR3 DNA: TGTGCCAGCAGCTTTTATGGACAGCGGAATAGCAATCAGCCCCAGCATTTT

clone size: -
V gene: TRBV20-1
J gene: TRBJ2-1
D gene: TRBD2
CDR3 protein: CSASLAGGYNEQFF
CDR3 DNA: TGCAGTGCTAGTCTAGCGGGGGGGTACAATGAGCAGTTCTTC

clone size: -
V gene: TRBV6-2/TRBV6-3
J gene: TRBJ2-1
D gene: -
CDR3 protein: CASSFTGTRVQQFF
CDR3 DNA: TGTGCCAGCAGTTTCACCGGGACTCGGGTGCAGCAGTTCTTC

clone size: -
V gene: TRBV27
J gene: TRBJ2-1
D gene: TRBD1
CDR3 protein: CASSLGQGGSHEQFF
CDR3 DNA: TGTGCCAGCAGTCTCGGACAGGGGGGTAGTCATGAGCAGTTCTTC

clone size: -
V gene: TRBV7-8
J gene: TRBJ1-2
D gene: -
CDR3 protein: CASSPGVRVGYTF
CDR3 DNA: TGTGCCAGCAGCCCAGGGGTTAGGGTCGGCTACACCTTC

clone size: once
V gene: TRBV5-1
J gene: TRBJ2-7
D gene: TRBD2
CDR3 protein: CASRPGTNSYEQYF
CDR3 DNA: TGCGCCAGCAGACCCGGGACTAACTCCTACGAGCAGTACTTC

clone size: -
V gene: TRBV18
J gene: TRBJ2-1
D gene: -
CDR3 protein: CASSAGAPGSFSYNEQFF
CDR3 DNA: TGTGCCAGCTCAGCAGGGGCCCCGGGGTCCTTTTCCTACAATGAGCAGTTCTTC

clone size: -
V gene: TRBV7-6
J gene: TRBJ1-5
D gene: TRBD1
CDR3 protein: CASNPSGPGGTGNQPQHF
CDR3 DNA: TGTGCCAGCAACCCCAGCGGGCCAGGGGGTACCGGCAATCAGCCCCAGCATTTT

clone size: -
V gene: TRBV5-1
J gene: TRBJ1-4
D gene: TRBD1
CDR3 protein: CASRAGTGAGEKLFF
CDR3 DNA: TGCGCCAGCAGGGCCGGGACAGGGGCAGGTGAAAAACTGTTTTTT

clone size: few
V gene: TRBV5-5
J gene: TRBJ1-3
D gene: TRBD1
CDR3 protein: CASSLEQGALGNTIYF
CDR3 DNA: TGTGCCAGCAGCTTAGAACAGGGGGCTCTTGGAAACACCATATATTTT

clone size: -
V gene: TRBV2
J gene: TRBJ2-6
D gene: TRBD2
CDR3 protein: CASSRREGAGANVLTF
CDR3 DNA: TGTGCCAGCAGCCGGCGGGAGGGGGCTGGGGCCAACGTCCTGACTTTC

clone size: -
V gene: TRBV9
J gene: TRBJ2-1
D gene: TRBD2
CDR3 protein: CASSVRSGGSYNEQFF
CDR3 DNA: TGTGCCAGCAGCGTGCGTAGCGGGGGCTCCTACAATGAGCAGTTCTTC

clone size: -
V gene: TRBV23-1
J gene: TRBJ1-4
D gene: -
CDR3 protein: CASSHRIEEKLFF
CDR3 DNA: TGCGCCAGCAGTCATCGAATAGAAGAAAAACTGTTTTTT

clone size: -
V gene: TRBV19
J gene: TRBJ1-1
D gene: -
CDR3 protein: CASSIGAGMNTEAFF
CDR3 DNA: TGTGCCAGTAGTATAGGGGCAGGGATGAACACTGAAGCTTTCTTT

clone size: -
V gene: TRBV6-5
J gene: TRBJ1-5
D gene: -
CDR3 protein: CASRSPRQPQHF
CDR3 DNA: TGTGCCAGCAGATCGCCTCGGCAGCCCCAGCATTTT

clone size: -
V gene: TRBV2
J gene: TRBJ1-3
D gene: -
CDR3 protein: CASRWTVSNTIYF
CDR3 DNA: TGTGCCAGCAGATGGACAGTCTCAAACACCATATATTTT

clone size: -
V gene: TRBV7-2
J gene: TRBJ2-3
D gene: TRBD1
CDR3 protein: CASSFGQGADTQYF
CDR3 DNA: TGTGCCAGCAGCTTTGGGCAGGGGGCAGATACGCAGTATTTT

clone size: once
V gene: TRBV7-9
J gene: TRBJ2-3
D gene: TRBD2
CDR3 protein: CASSVGLAETTDTQYF
CDR3 DNA: TGTGCCAGCAGCGTCGGACTAGCGGAGACCACAGATACGCAGTATTTT

clone size: once
V gene: TRBV15
J gene: TRBJ1-4
D gene: -
CDR3 protein: CATSRGQVNEKLFF
CDR3 DNA: TGTGCCACCAGCAGAGGACAGGTTAATGAAAAACTGTTTTTT

clone size: once
V gene: TRBV11-3
J gene: TRBJ1-4
D gene: TRBD1
CDR3 protein: CASRRTTGGNEKLFF
CDR3 DNA: TGTGCCAGCAGGCGGACGACAGGGGGGAATGAAAAACTGTTTTTT

clone size: few
V gene: TRBV16
J gene: TRBJ2-2
D gene: -
CDR3 protein: CASSDDGWWTGELFF
CDR3 DNA: TGTGCCAGCAGCGACGACGGGTGGTGGACCGGGGAGCTGTTTTTT

clone size: -
V gene: TRBV6-5
J gene: TRBJ1-5
D gene: -
CDR3 protein: CASSPRPRANQPQHF
CDR3 DNA: TGTGCCAGCAGCCCCAGGCCCAGGGCTAATCAGCCCCAGCATTTT

clone size: few
V gene: TRBV9
J gene: TRBJ2-1
D gene: TRBD1
CDR3 protein: CASSVGTGGNEQFF
CDR3 DNA: TGTGCCAGCAGCGTAGGCACAGGGGGCAATGAGCAGTTCTTC

clone size: -
V gene: TRBV24-1
J gene: TRBJ2-1
D gene: -
CDR3 protein: CATSPGGRGASEQFF
CDR3 DNA: TGTGCCACCAGCCCTGGAGGCAGGGGAGCCTCTGAGCAGTTCTTC

clone size: -
V gene: TRBV5-8
J gene: TRBJ1-5
D gene: -
CDR3 protein: CASSSRVQPQHF
CDR3 DNA: TGTGCCAGCAGCTCCAGGGTTCAGCCCCAGCATTTT

clone size: -
V gene: TRBV24-1
J gene: TRBJ2-1
D gene: -
CDR3 protein: CATSDGLGNEQFF
CDR3 DNA: TGTGCCACCAGTGATGGACTGGGCAATGAGCAGTTCTTC

clone size: -
V gene: TRBV11-2
J gene: TRBJ2-2
D gene: TRBD2
CDR3 protein: CASTPARRGETGELFF
CDR3 DNA: TGTGCCAGCACCCCGGCACGGCGGGGGGAAACCGGGGAGCTGTTTTTT

clone size: -
V gene: TRBV4-2
J gene: TRBJ1-2
D gene: TRBD1
CDR3 protein: CASSQGLQGAENYGYTF
CDR3 DNA: TGTGCCAGCAGCCAAGGACTACAGGGGGCAGAGAACTATGGCTACACCTTC

clone size: once
V gene: TRBV11-3
J gene: TRBJ1-2
D gene: -
CDR3 protein: CASSSNGYGYTF
CDR3 DNA: TGTGCCAGCAGCTCGAACGGCTATGGCTACACCTTC

clone size: -
V gene: TRBV5-1
J gene: TRBJ1-6
D gene: -
CDR3 protein: CASSLASVSLGNNSPLHF
CDR3 DNA: TGCGCCAGCAGCTTGGCCTCGGTCTCTCTCGGGAATAATTCACCCCTCCACTTT

clone size: -
V gene: TRBV11-2
J gene: TRBJ1-5
D gene: TRBD1
CDR3 protein: CASSQLGQGNQPQHF
CDR3 DNA: TGTGCCAGCAGCCAACTGGGACAGGGGAATCAGCCCCAGCATTTT

clone size: few
V gene: TRBV10-1
J gene: TRBJ1-2
D gene: TRBD1
CDR3 protein: CASSESGQGIGGYTF
CDR3 DNA: TGCGCCAGCAGTGAGTCTGGACAGGGTATCGGCGGCTACACCTTC

clone size: -
V gene: TRBV20-1
J gene: TRBJ1-1
D gene: -
CDR3 protein: CSARPFYEAFF
CDR3 DNA: TGCAGTGCCCGTCCTTTTTATGAAGCTTTCTTT

clone size: -
V gene: TRBV30
J gene: TRBJ2-6
D gene: -
CDR3 protein: CALSSFSGANVLTF
CDR3 DNA: TGTGCCTTATCTTCGTTCTCTGGGGCCAACGTCCTGACTTTC

clone size: -
V gene: TRBV12-3/TRBV12-4
J gene: TRBJ1-1
D gene: -
CDR3 protein: CASRGLFGDEAFF
CDR3 DNA: TGTGCCAGCAGGGGTTTGTTCGGGGATGAAGCTTTCTTT

clone size: -
V gene: TRBV7-2
J gene: TRBJ1-3
D gene: -
CDR3 protein: CASSWDTSGNTIYF
CDR3 DNA: TGTGCCAGCAGCTGGGACACCTCTGGAAACACCATATATTTT

clone size: -
V gene: TRBV6-5
J gene: TRBJ2-1
D gene: TRBD1
CDR3 protein: CASSLDRGLNNEQFF
CDR3 DNA: TGTGCCAGCAGTCTCGACAGGGGGCTAAACAATGAGCAGTTCTTC

clone size: -
V gene: TRBV5-1
J gene: TRBJ1-1
D gene: -
CDR3 protein: CASSVNRNTEAFF
CDR3 DNA: TGCGCCAGCAGCGTGAACAGGAACACTGAAGCTTTCTTT